Listed below are T cell receptor beta chains from one sample, sequenced in a study of T cell changes during pregnancy in multiple sclerosis. Using immunoSEQ multiplex PCR, the repertoire was profiled, and TCRdb retains in-frame clones only, with some absent. Of 55,000 to 75,000 clones in the sample, 91% were seen once. This sample comprised peripheral blood, obtained in the third trimester of pregnancy. The receptors were gathered from a female donor in good health, enrolled as a control in a pregnancy study. Both conserved end residues are part of each CDR3. D genes are given only for firm matches. Expanded clones are given a class, and other clones once, few, many or no size at all.

-	TRBJ1-2	TRBV6-6	-	CASAKAASAGYTF	TGTGCCAGCGCTAAAGCTGCTAGTGCTGGCTACACCTTC
-	TRBJ1-1	TRBV2	-	CASSDRGRGDTEAFF	TGTGCCAGCAGTGATAGGGGTCGGGGGGACACTGAAGCTTTCTTT
-	TRBJ2-5	TRBV2	-	CASGSRETQYF	TGTGCCAGCGGCTCCAGGGAGACCCAGTACTTC
-	TRBJ2-3	TRBV19	-	CASRRAVTDTQYF	TGTGCCAGTAGGAGGGCGGTTACAGATACGCAGTATTTT
once	TRBJ1-2	TRBV5-4	TRBD1	CASTLQGYGYTF	TGTGCCAGCACCCTACAGGGGTATGGCTACACCTTC
-	TRBJ2-2	TRBV11-2	TRBD2	CASSHPGLAGGQRTGELFF	TGTGCCAGCAGCCATCCGGGACTAGCGGGGGGGCAAAGAACCGGGGAGCTGTTTTTT
-	TRBJ2-1	TRBV12-5	-	CASGPEQGKDNEQFF	TGTGCTAGTGGTCCCGAGCAGGGGAAGGACAATGAGCAGTTCTTC
-	TRBJ2-3	TRBV28	-	CASSPNTDTQYF	TGTGCCAGCAGCCCTAACACAGATACGCAGTATTTT
-	TRBJ2-7	TRBV4-2	TRBD2	CASSRTSGTEQYF	TGTGCCAGCAGCCGGACTAGCGGGACCGAGCAGTACTTC
-	TRBJ2-1	TRBV7-8	-	CASSPLVLNEQFF	TGTGCCAGCAGCCCACTTGTGCTCAATGAGCAGTTCTTC
once	TRBJ1-5	TRBV15	TRBD1	CATSREGQAQPQHF	TGTGCCACCAGCAGAGAGGGACAGGCGCAGCCCCAGCATTTT
-	TRBJ2-3	TRBV15	-	CATSKIWPSTDTQYF	TGTGCCACCAGCAAGATCTGGCCCAGCACAGATACGCAGTATTTT
-	TRBJ2-2	TRBV7-8	-	CASSGAVRPLRDTGELFF	TGTGCCAGCAGCGGGGCGGTGCGTCCCCTCCGGGACACCGGGGAGCTGTTTTTT
-	TRBJ2-1	TRBV10-1	-	CASSDADEQFF	TGCGCCAGCAGTGATGCAGATGAGCAGTTCTTC
-	TRBJ1-1	TRBV18	-	CATLRGRNTEAFF	TGTGCCACCCTCCGCGGCAGGAACACTGAAGCTTTCTTT
-	TRBJ1-1	TRBV6-5	-	CASSLGHVTEAFF	TGTGCCAGCAGCCTCGGACATGTGACTGAAGCTTTCTTT
-	TRBJ2-1	TRBV14	-	CASSQLSGEQFF	TGTGCCAGCAGCCAGCTTAGCGGAGAGCAGTTCTTC
-	TRBJ1-1	TRBV6-5	TRBD1	CATHYIGQVEAFF	TGTGCCACCCATTACATCGGACAGGTTGAAGCTTTCTTT
-	TRBJ1-1	TRBV27	-	CASSLRGANTEAFF	TGTGCCAGCAGTTTACGGGGGGCGAACACTGAAGCTTTCTTT
-	TRBJ2-2	TRBV19	TRBD1	CASSWTGDTGELFF	TGTGCCAGTAGCTGGACAGGGGACACCGGGGAGCTGTTTTTT
-	TRBJ1-1	TRBV11-3	-	CASSQRGGNTEAFF	TGTGCCAGCAGTCAGCGGGGAGGGAACACTGAAGCTTTCTTT
-	TRBJ2-3	TRBV6-1	TRBD2	CASRLAGAGDTQYF	TGTGCCAGCAGATTAGCGGGGGCGGGGGATACGCAGTATTTT
-	TRBJ2-7	TRBV6-1	TRBD1	CASSEMGQSYEQYF	TGTGCCAGCAGTGAAATGGGACAGTCCTACGAGCAGTACTTC
-	TRBJ1-4	TRBV7-8	TRBD1	CASSSGQGFEKLFF	TGTGCCAGCAGCTCGGGACAGGGTTTTGAAAAACTGTTTTTT
-	TRBJ2-1	TRBV6-6	-	CASTPEVNYNEQFF	TGTGCCAGCACCCCAGAGGTGAACTACAATGAGCAGTTCTTC
-	TRBJ2-1	TRBV10-2	TRBD2	CASRGPLAGAYNEQFF	TGCGCCAGCAGGGGCCCCCTAGCGGGGGCGTACAATGAGCAGTTCTTC
-	TRBJ1-2	TRBV30	TRBD1	CAWDTGGGYTF	TGTGCCTGGGACACAGGGGGTGGCTACACCTTC
-	TRBJ1-3	TRBV7-6	TRBD1	CASSLTGAGNTIYF	TGTGCCAGCAGCTTGACAGGGGCTGGAAACACCATATATTTT
-	TRBJ1-4	TRBV5-1	TRBD1	CASSSGTGGIANEKLFF	TGCGCCAGCAGCTCCGGGACAGGGGGCATCGCCAATGAAAAACTGTTTTTT
-	TRBJ2-7	TRBV29-1	TRBD1	CSVVPPQGAGEQYF	TGCAGCGTTGTCCCGCCCCAGGGGGCGGGAGAGCAGTACTTC
-	TRBJ1-2	TRBV18	TRBD1	CANALQGVYGYTF	TGTGCCAACGCCCTACAGGGGGTTTATGGCTACACCTTC
-	TRBJ2-7	TRBV5-8	-	CASSLGLGMSYEQYF	TGTGCCAGCAGCTTGGGGCTAGGTATGTCCTACGAGCAGTACTTC
-	TRBJ2-1	TRBV11-3	-	CASSLGPTTGKQFF	TGTGCCAGCAGCTTAGGTCCAACCACGGGGAAGCAGTTCTTC
-	TRBJ1-1	TRBV7-9	TRBD1	CASSYYGTGKYTEAFF	TGTGCCAGCAGCTACTACGGGACAGGGAAATACACTGAAGCTTTCTTT
-	TRBJ2-7	TRBV19	TRBD2	CASSITSGYEQYF	TGTGCCAGTAGTATAACTAGCGGCTACGAGCAGTACTTC
-	TRBJ1-1	TRBV10-3	-	CAISGAAGAFF	TGTGCCATCAGTGGGGCTGCTGGGGCTTTCTTT
-	TRBJ1-2	TRBV6-5	TRBD1	CASSDGTGYKGYTF	TGTGCCAGCAGTGACGGGACAGGGTATAAAGGCTACACCTTC
-	TRBJ1-4	TRBV27	-	CASRPVGGNEKLFF	TGTGCCAGCAGGCCGGTGGGAGGTAATGAAAAACTGTTTTTT
-	TRBJ1-4	TRBV9	TRBD1	CASNRGSDEKLFF	TGTGCCAGCAACAGGGGGTCGGATGAAAAACTGTTTTTT
-	TRBJ1-4	TRBV10-3	TRBD1	CATGQVDEKLFF	TGTGCCACGGGACAGGTCGATGAAAAACTGTTTTTT
-	TRBJ2-1	TRBV7-9	-	CASSLGLAGLSYNEQFF	TGTGCCAGCAGCTTAGGGCTAGCAGGACTCTCCTACAATGAGCAGTTCTTC
-	TRBJ2-7	TRBV11-2	TRBD2	CASRLIPGTSVRNYEQYF	TGTGCCAGCAGGCTAATCCCCGGGACTAGCGTCCGCAACTACGAGCAGTACTTC
-	TRBJ2-3	TRBV7-9	-	CASSTNSIDTQYF	TGTGCCAGCAGCACCAACTCGATAGATACGCAGTATTTT
-	TRBJ2-7	TRBV10-3	-	CAISEPGLGRLNEQYF	TGTGCCATCAGTGAGCCTGGCTTAGGGAGGCTGAACGAGCAGTACTTC
-	TRBJ2-2	TRBV1	-	CTSSVLGSRHGELFF	TGCACCAGCAGCGTCTTGGGCAGTCGGCACGGGGAGCTGTTTTTT
-	TRBJ2-5	TRBV11-2	TRBD2	CASSLGRGGQETQYF	TGTGCCAGCAGCTTAGGCCGGGGGGGCCAAGAGACCCAGTACTTC
-	TRBJ2-7	TRBV19	TRBD2	CASSIESRTSYEQYF	TGTGCCAGTAGTATAGAATCCCGGACTAGCTACGAGCAGTACTTC
-	TRBJ2-5	TRBV11-1	TRBD1	CASSQDRGQETQYF	TGTGCCAGCAGCCAGGACAGGGGCCAAGAGACCCAGTACTTC